The rows below give T cell receptor beta chains drawn from one sample of a study of control samples from healthy donors and cancer patients. Libraries were prepared by immunoSEQ multiplex PCR; TCRdb keeps only in-frame clonotypes and omits some of them. The data hold approximately 86,000 clones, with 85% to 95% observed a single time. Sequencing input: blood. The source is a woman under 40 in good health. Each CDR3 is given with its conserved first and last residue. The D gene is left open where the match is weak. Some rows have no size entry. The others give once, few or many, or a class for an expanded clone.

D	V	size	J	CDR3	DNA
TRBD1	TRBV9	NA	TRBJ2-2	CASSVDGWDRSGDTGELFF	TGTGCCAGCAGCGTAGATGGTTGGGACAGGTCGGGAGATACCGGGGAGCTGTTTTTT
TRBD1	TRBV6-5	NA	TRBJ1-2	CASSSPGQGRDGYTF	TGTGCCAGCAGTTCCCCGGGACAGGGGCGCGATGGCTACACCTTC
NA	TRBV30	NA	TRBJ1-3	CAYRDAGSGNTIYF	TGTGCCTACCGGGACGCAGGCTCTGGAAACACCATATATTTT
NA	TRBV3-1/TRBV3-2	once	TRBJ1-4	CASSQEFSAFNEKLFF	TGTGCCAGCAGCCAAGAATTCAGCGCTTTCAATGAAAAACTGTTTTTT
NA	TRBV19	few	TRBJ2-7	CASSPGPRSEQYF	TGTGCCAGTAGCCCGGGACCTCGGAGCGAGCAGTACTTC
TRBD1	TRBV7-3	NA	TRBJ2-1	CASSVQGNEQFF	TGTGCCAGCAGCGTACAGGGGAATGAGCAGTTCTTC
NA	TRBV28	NA	TRBJ1-5	CASSFADRPQHF	TGTGCCAGCAGTTTCGCCGACAGGCCCCAGCATTTT
NA	TRBV3-1/TRBV3-2	NA	TRBJ1-6	CASSQGRINSPLHF	TGTGCCAGCAGCCAAGGACGGATCAATTCACCCCTCCACTTT
NA	TRBV6-5	NA	TRBJ1-5	CASSYSGQGNQPQHF	TGTGCCAGCAGTTACTCGGGGCAGGGGAATCAGCCCCAGCATTTT
TRBD1	TRBV6-5	NA	TRBJ1-1	CASSDRGSNTEAFF	TGTGCCAGCAGCGACAGGGGTTCGAACACTGAAGCTTTCTTT
TRBD1	TRBV6-5	NA	TRBJ1-2	CASSYGTVYGYTF	TGTGCCAGCAGTTACGGGACAGTCTATGGCTACACCTTC